This TCR beta chain was recorded in a study of PD-1 blockade in classical Hodgkin lymphoma. General study findings and limits: For complete responders, baseline diversity was comparable to that of newly diagnosed patients. With CD4+ cells, TCR diversity rose significantly by C4D1, but not with CD8+ cells.

V was clipped by 0 bases and J by 8 bases; unmatched bases: 2. CDR3 length: 14 residues. Germline V gene lookup returns CDR1 SGHRS and CDR2 YFSETQ. Worth noting for this clone: As yet, its antigen is unknown.

Generated by immunoSEQ multiplex PCR, the TCRdb table keeps only in-frame clones and is missing some. The repertoire includes under 7,500 clones, about 89% of them detected once, and approximately 1.5% sits in the top ten. The sample's time point: cycle 4 day 1 (C4D1), after five to seven weeks of nivolumab. Every patient had relapsed following autologous stem cell transplantation, and cohorts differed in brentuximab vedotin exposure. From thawed PBMCs, CD4+ T cells were purified using magnetic negative selection. Best outcomes ranged across complete response, partial response and progressive disease.

The source of this sequence is a human donor with classical Hodgkin lymphoma. The specimen was CD4+ T cells from blood, collected before the fourth cycle of nivolumab. The V call is TRBV5-1, the J call TRBJ2-1, with TRBD1 matching 10 bases. CDR3 residues: CASSLGDRGDEQFF. The CDR3 DNA reads as TGCGCCAGCAGCTTGGGGGACAGGGGCGATGAGCAGTTCTTC.